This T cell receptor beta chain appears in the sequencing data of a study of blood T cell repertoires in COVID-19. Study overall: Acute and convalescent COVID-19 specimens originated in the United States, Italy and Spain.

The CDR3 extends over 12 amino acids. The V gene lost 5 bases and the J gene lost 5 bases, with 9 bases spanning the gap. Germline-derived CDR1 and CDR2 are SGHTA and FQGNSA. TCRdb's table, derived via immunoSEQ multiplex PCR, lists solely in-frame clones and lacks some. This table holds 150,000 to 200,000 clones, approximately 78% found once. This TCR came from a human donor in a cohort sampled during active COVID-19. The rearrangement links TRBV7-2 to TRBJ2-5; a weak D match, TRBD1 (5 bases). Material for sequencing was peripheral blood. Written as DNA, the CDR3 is TGTGCCAGCAGCCCAGGGCGGGAGACCCAGTACTTC. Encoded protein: CASSPGRETQYF.